Sequencing of this T cell receptor (beta chain) was carried out in a study of shared clonotypes between healthy human individuals. Libraries were prepared by immunoSEQ multiplex PCR; TCRdb keeps only in-frame clonotypes and omits some of them. The data hold about 470,000 clones, with about 85% observed a single time. Germline CDR1 is MDHEN and CDR2 is SYDVKM. V was trimmed by 5 bases and J by 2 bases, leaving 3 bases between them. The CDR3 contains 11 residues. Caucasian adults residing in Nashville, Tennessee made up all the donors. The sample taken for sequencing was PBMCs. The chain combines TRBV28 with TRBJ2-5; D not certain. This clonotype was obtained from a middle-aged woman in good health. Some clones in this sample may be carry-over from other donors' samples. CDR3 coding DNA: TGTGCCAGCAGTAAGCAAGAGACCCAGTACTTC. Translating it yields CASSKQETQYF.